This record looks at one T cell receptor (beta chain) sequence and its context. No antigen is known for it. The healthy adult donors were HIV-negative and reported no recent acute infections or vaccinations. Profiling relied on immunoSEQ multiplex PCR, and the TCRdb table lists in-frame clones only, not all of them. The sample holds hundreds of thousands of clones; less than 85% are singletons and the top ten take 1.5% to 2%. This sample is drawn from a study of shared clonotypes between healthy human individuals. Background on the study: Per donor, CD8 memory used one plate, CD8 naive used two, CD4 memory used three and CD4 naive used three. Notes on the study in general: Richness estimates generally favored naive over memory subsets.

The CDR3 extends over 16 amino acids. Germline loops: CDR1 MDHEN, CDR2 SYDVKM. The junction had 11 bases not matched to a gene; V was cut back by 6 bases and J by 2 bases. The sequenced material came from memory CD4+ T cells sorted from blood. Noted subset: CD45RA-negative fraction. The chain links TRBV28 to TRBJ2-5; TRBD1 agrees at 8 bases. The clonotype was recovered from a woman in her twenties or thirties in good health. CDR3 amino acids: CASSTQGAGDQETQYF. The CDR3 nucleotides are TGTGCCAGCAGCACGCAGGGGGCCGGGGATCAAGAGACCCAGTACTTC.